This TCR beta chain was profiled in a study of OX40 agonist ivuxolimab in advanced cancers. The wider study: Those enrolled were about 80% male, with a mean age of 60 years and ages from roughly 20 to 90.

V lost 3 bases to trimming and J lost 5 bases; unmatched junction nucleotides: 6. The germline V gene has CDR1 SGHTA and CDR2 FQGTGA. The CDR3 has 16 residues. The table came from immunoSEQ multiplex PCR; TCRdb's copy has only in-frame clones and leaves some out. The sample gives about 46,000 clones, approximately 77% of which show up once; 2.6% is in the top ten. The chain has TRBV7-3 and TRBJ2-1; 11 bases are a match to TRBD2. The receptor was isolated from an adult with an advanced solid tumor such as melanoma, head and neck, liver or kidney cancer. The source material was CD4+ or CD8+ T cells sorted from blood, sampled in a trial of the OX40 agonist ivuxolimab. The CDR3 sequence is CASSFTGTSGNNEQFF. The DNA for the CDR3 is TGTGCCAGCAGCTTCACCGGGACTAGCGGTAACAATGAGCAGTTCTTC.